These T cell receptor beta chains were read from a single sample in a study of lung T cells in sarcoidosis with Löfgren's syndrome. Each CDR3 protein is one row after TCRdb ran MiXCR on the reads. The sample records some 8,000 distinct CDR3 sequences, over 20% being singletons. Material for sequencing was CD4+ T cells from bronchoalveolar lavage fluid. These receptors were collected from a human donor with sarcoidosis (Löfgren's syndrome or another form), or a control subject (not recorded which). Both conserved end residues are part of each CDR3. D genes are given only for firm matches. The size entry is marked missing in some rows and otherwise reads once, few, many or a size class.

V gene	CDR3 length	J gene	clone size	D gene	CDR3 DNA	CDR3 protein
TRBV5-1	15	TRBJ1-2	few	TRBD1	TGCGCCAGCAGCGAGCGGACAGGGCGTCCTGGAGGCTACACCTTC	CASSERTGRPGGYTF
TRBV20-1	13	TRBJ2-3	many	-	TGCAGTGCTGGGTCCGGGGGCGGGGATACGCAGTATTTT	CSAGSGGGDTQYF
TRBV20-1	16	TRBJ2-2	few	-	TGCAGTGCTACGGGATGGGGACGCGCGAACACCGGGGAGCTGTTTTTT	CSATGWGRANTGELFF
TRBV5-4	14	TRBJ1-2	many	-	TGTGCCAGCAGCTTGGATCGCCAGGCCCATGGCTACACCTTC	CASSLDRQAHGYTF
TRBV9	14	TRBJ2-6	many	-	TGTGCCAGCAGCGTACCCTCTGGGGCCAACGTCCTGACTTTC	CASSVPSGANVLTF
TRBV7-9	15	TRBJ2-3	medium-sized	TRBD2	TGTGCCAGCAGCTGGGGGACTAGGTCCGGAGATACGCAGTATTTT	CASSWGTRSGDTQYF
TRBV10-3	17	TRBJ1-3	many	TRBD1	TGTGCCATCAGTGAGTCGGGGACAGCTGTCTCTGGAAACACCATATATTTT	CAISESGTAVSGNTIYF
TRBV24-1	15	TRBJ1-2	many	-	TGTGCCACCAGTGATAACTCTGGCAGCCTTAGTGGCTACACCTTC	CATSDNSGSLSGYTF
TRBV28	11	TRBJ2-7	many	-	TGTGCCAGCAGTACCAGGGAACGGCAGTACTTC	CASSTRERQYF
TRBV12-3/TRBV12-4	12	TRBJ2-7	-	-	TGTGCCAGCAGTTTACAGGTCGGGGAGCAGTACTTC	CASSLQVGEQYF
TRBV24-1	14	TRBJ2-2	many	-	TGTGCCACCAGTGATTTGCCGGGAACCGGGGAGCTGTTTTTT	CATSDLPGTGELFF
TRBV20-1	12	TRBJ1-1	many	-	TGCAGTGCTATCGGGCAGGAGGTATCAGCTTTCTTT	CSAIGQEVSAFF
TRBV20-1	17	TRBJ1-1	many	TRBD1	TGCAGTGCTAGAGTGGGGCAGGGGGCATTTTCGAACACTGAAGCTTTCTTT	CSARVGQGAFSNTEAFF
TRBV7-2	15	TRBJ1-2	many	TRBD1	TGTGCCAGCAGCCAACGAGGGGGCTCTACGGGTGGCTACACCTTC	CASSQRGGSTGGYTF
TRBV19	14	TRBJ1-1	many	-	TGTGCCAGTAGTATCGGGGCAGGGAACACTGAAGCTTTCTTT	CASSIGAGNTEAFF
TRBV28	15	TRBJ1-3	medium-sized	-	TGTGCCAGCAGTCACCCTCTGGGCTCAGGAAACACCATATATTTT	CASSHPLGSGNTIYF
TRBV12-3/TRBV12-4	17	TRBJ2-5	many	-	TGTGCCAGCAGTAAACTTCCCGGACAGGCCGGGGGAGAGACCCAGTACTTC	CASSKLPGQAGGETQYF
TRBV20-1	13	TRBJ1-1	many	-	TGCAGTGCTAGAGATCACAAGAACACTGAAGCTTTCTTT	CSARDHKNTEAFF
TRBV6-2/TRBV6-3	16	TRBJ2-1	-	TRBD2	TGTGCCAGCAGCCACGGGACTAGCGGGGGGGCCGTTGAGCAGTTCTTC	CASSHGTSGGAVEQFF
TRBV9	15	TRBJ2-6	few	-	TGTGCCAGCAGCGTAGCGGGCTCTGGGGCCAACGTCCTGACTTTC	CASSVAGSGANVLTF
TRBV2	13	TRBJ2-5	large	-	TGTGCCAGCAGTGTAATGGCATTTGAGACCCAGTACTTC	CASSVMAFETQYF
TRBV28	16	TRBJ1-2	few	TRBD1	TGTGCCAGCAGTTTCGGGACAGGGGGGGGAAACTATGGCTACACCTTC	CASSFGTGGGNYGYTF
TRBV9	15	TRBJ2-1	once	TRBD2	TGTGCCAGCAGCGCGGCGGGGGGGTCCTACAATGAGCAGTTCTTC	CASSAAGGSYNEQFF
TRBV9	14	TRBJ1-4	many	-	TGTGCCAGCAGCGCTCGGGGACATGGGGAAAAACTGTTTTTT	CASSARGHGEKLFF
TRBV12-3/TRBV12-4	14	TRBJ2-5	medium-sized	TRBD1	TGTGCCAGCAGCGGAGGACAGGGTGTCGAGACCCAGTACTTC	CASSGGQGVETQYF
TRBV19	15	TRBJ1-3	few	-	TGTGCCAGTAGTATGTCGAGGAGCTCTGGAAACACCATATATTTT	CASSMSRSSGNTIYF
TRBV25-1	12	TRBJ2-2	-	-	TGTGCCACCCGAGGGAACACCGGGGAGCTGTTTTTT	CATRGNTGELFF
TRBV24-1	18	TRBJ2-3	many	-	TGTGCCACCAGTGGCCAAAGGGCGGCCCCGAGGGGCACAGATACGCAGTATTTT	CATSGQRAAPRGTDTQYF
TRBV7-2	13	TRBJ2-7	medium-sized	TRBD2	TGTGCCAGCAGCTTGTGGGGGGGGGACGAGCAGTACTTC	CASSLWGGDEQYF
TRBV5-5	15	TRBJ2-1	-	TRBD1	TGTGCCAGCGGCACCGGGACAGGGCTCAACAATGAGCAGTTCTTC	CASGTGTGLNNEQFF
TRBV20-1	12	TRBJ2-1	once	-	TGCAGTGCTAGTGCGCCAGTCTATGAGCAGTTCTTC	CSASAPVYEQFF
TRBV7-2	17	TRBJ2-1	-	TRBD2	TGTGCCAGCAGCTTAAGAGGAAGGGGTAGCGGGGACAATGAGCAGTTCTTC	CASSLRGRGSGDNEQFF
TRBV4-2	17	TRBJ2-1	medium-sized	TRBD2	TGTGCCAGCAGCCAACCGGGGGAGCGGGGCAATTACAATGAGCAGTTCTTC	CASSQPGERGNYNEQFF
TRBV7-2	13	TRBJ1-5	medium-sized	-	TGTGCCAGCAGCTTCAGTAGCAATCAGCCCCAGCATTTT	CASSFSSNQPQHF
TRBV12-5	13	TRBJ2-5	many	TRBD1	TGTGCTAGTGTCAAGGACAGGCAAGAGACCCAGTACTTC	CASVKDRQETQYF
TRBV2	15	TRBJ1-2	-	-	TGTGCCAGCAGTGAAGGGCGTGCCAGTGGCTATGGCTACACCTTC	CASSEGRASGYGYTF
TRBV20-1	16	TRBJ2-1	-	TRBD2	TGCAGTGCTAGAGAGGCTAGCGGGAGGGTGAGGAATGAGCAGTTCTTC	CSAREASGRVRNEQFF
TRBV7-7	13	TRBJ2-5	many	TRBD2	TGTGCCAGCAGCCCGTCTAGCGGCAAGACCCAGTACTTC	CASSPSSGKTQYF
TRBV30	16	TRBJ1-1	-	-	TGTGCCTGGAGTGCACCGACGCGGGGAAGTAACACTGAAGCTTTCTTT	CAWSAPTRGSNTEAFF
TRBV12-3/TRBV12-4	14	TRBJ1-1	many	-	TGTGCCAGCAGCCTAACCTTCCGGGGCACTGAAGCTTTCTTT	CASSLTFRGTEAFF
TRBV12-3/TRBV12-4	15	TRBJ1-4	few	-	TGTGCCAGCAGCACCTCTGAGGGAGCTAATGAAAAACTGTTTTTT	CASSTSEGANEKLFF
TRBV20-1	11	TRBJ1-2	many	TRBD1	TGCAGTGCAAGGGACAGCTATGGCTACACCTTC	CSARDSYGYTF
TRBV12-3/TRBV12-4	14	TRBJ1-1	few	-	TGTGCCAGCACCTACGAGGGAGCGAACACTGAAGCTTTCTTT	CASTYEGANTEAFF
TRBV14	18	TRBJ1-1	many	-	TGTGCCAGCAGCCAGCCCAGGACAGCCGTGGGGTTGAACACTGAAGCTTTCTTT	CASSQPRTAVGLNTEAFF
TRBV5-1	13	TRBJ1-5	many	-	TGCGCCAGCAGCTTGTCTTCGAATCAGCCCCAGCATTTT	CASSLSSNQPQHF
TRBV6-6	15	TRBJ2-3	-	TRBD2	TGTGCCAGCAGAGAAACTAGCGGGGGGCCAGATACGCAGTATTTT	CASRETSGGPDTQYF